This T cell receptor beta chain originates from a study of cytomegalovirus exposure and HLA in healthy donors. The CDR3 loop spans 18 amino acids. From germline, CDR1 is SNHLY and CDR2 FYNNEI. With 0 bases clipped from V and 5 bases from J, the junction kept 9 bases outside the gene matches. PCR primers comprised 60 Vbeta and 13 Jbeta primers. Sequencing used immunoSEQ multiplex PCR; TCRdb keeps in-frame clones, though not all of them. This sample has about 55,000 clones, with 82% found just once. The receptor was derived from a man aged 30-40 years in good health and CMV-seronegative. Material for sequencing was PBMCs. This chain connects TRBV2 to TRBJ2-5; 13 bases are shared with TRBD2. The DNA of the CDR3 is TGTGCCAGCAGTGAAGCGCGACTAGCGGGAGGTCAGGGTGAGACCCAGTACTTC. Amino acids: CASSEARLAGGQGETQYF.